Shown below are 5 T cell receptor beta chains from a single sample sequenced in a study of tumor-infiltrating lymphocytes in primary liver carcinoma. Taking about 18-32 mg of unsorted bulk tissue, the authors co-extracted RNA and DNA. With approximately 500 ng total RNA as template and a constant-region primer, TCR beta cDNA was made. For TCR beta, libraries were produced by three nested multiplex PCR rounds using slightly modified ARM-PCR. Two initial PCR rounds of around 10 cycles each paired TRBV1-TRBV30 forward primers with a C-beta reverse primer. Each CDR3 protein gets one entry after TCRdb re-called the multiplex PCR reads with MiXCR. The sample lists approximately 190,000 distinct CDR3 sequences, around four fifths occurring once. Sequences were obtained from tumor tissue from primary liver carcinoma. Every receptor here comes from a man aged 40-50 years with primary liver carcinoma and hepatitis B virus infection.

In this sample, this clonotype turned up a few times. The chain carries TRBV20-1 and TRBJ2-7; 7 positions match TRBD1. CDR1 and CDR2 (germline): DFQATT, SNEGSKA (reference sequence). With V trimmed by 6 bases and J by 6 bases, 17 bases remained unmatched. There are 15 residues in the CDR3. In nucleotides, the CDR3 is TGCAGTGCCATAGGGGGCGCCCCCCTTTCGGTCGAGCAGTACTTC. Translation: CSAIGGAPLSVEQYF.

This clonotype was observed at least ten times. The rearrangement uses TRBV29-1 and TRBJ2-3, with TRBD2 as a possible D gene (6 bases). Germline values: CDR1 SQVTM, CDR2 ANQGSEA. This CDR3 has 16 amino acids. Trimming removed 7 bases from V and 0 bases from J, with 20 bases in between. The CDR3 sequence is CSGGTGDETSTDTQYF. The CDR3 DNA is TGCAGCGGCGGGACGGGGGACGAGACTAGCACAGATACGCAGTATTTT.

CDR3 bases: TGTGCCACCCAGCGGCCGTGCTCTGGGGCCAATGCCCTGACTTTC. Residues: CATQRPCSGANALTF. The chain is built from TRBV11-2 and TRBJ2-6; tentatively, D is TRBD1 or TRBD2 (5 bases each). There are 15 residues in the CDR3. Germline CDR1 is SGHAT and CDR2 is FQNNGV. Trimming left V 10 bases short and J 15 bases short, with 28 bases between.

With regard to this clonotype: A read error may produce the germline difference seen at one junction end. The chain uses TRBV29-1 and TRBJ1-1; 9 bases agree with TRBD1. This CDR3 comprises 15 residues. Germline V lookup: CDR1 SQVTM, CDR2 ANQGSEA. Here the CDR3 reads CSGTGGWGMNTETLF. As DNA, the CDR3 is TGCAGCGGTACAGGGGGCTGGGGGATGAACACTGAAACTCTCTTT.

For this clonotype: One end of the junction varies from germline; a read error may be responsible. The chain employs TRBV11-1 and TRBJ2-4; 12 bases are a match to TRBD2. Per germline, CDR1 SGHAT and CDR2 FQDESV (reference sequence). The CDR3 is 17 residues long. The CDR3 reads CASSFPRTSGTKNMQYF. For the CDR3, the DNA is TGTGCTAGTAGCTTTCCCAGGACTAGCGGGACCAAAAACATGCAGTACTTC. Together with reference TRBV11-1 and TRBJ2-4, the CDR3 gives the full variable domain: EAEVAQSPRYKITEKSQAVAFWCDPISGHATLYWYRQILGQGPELLVQFQDESVVDDSQLPKDRFSAERLKGVDSTLKIQPAELGDSAMYLCASSFPRTSGTKNMQYFGAGTRLSVL.